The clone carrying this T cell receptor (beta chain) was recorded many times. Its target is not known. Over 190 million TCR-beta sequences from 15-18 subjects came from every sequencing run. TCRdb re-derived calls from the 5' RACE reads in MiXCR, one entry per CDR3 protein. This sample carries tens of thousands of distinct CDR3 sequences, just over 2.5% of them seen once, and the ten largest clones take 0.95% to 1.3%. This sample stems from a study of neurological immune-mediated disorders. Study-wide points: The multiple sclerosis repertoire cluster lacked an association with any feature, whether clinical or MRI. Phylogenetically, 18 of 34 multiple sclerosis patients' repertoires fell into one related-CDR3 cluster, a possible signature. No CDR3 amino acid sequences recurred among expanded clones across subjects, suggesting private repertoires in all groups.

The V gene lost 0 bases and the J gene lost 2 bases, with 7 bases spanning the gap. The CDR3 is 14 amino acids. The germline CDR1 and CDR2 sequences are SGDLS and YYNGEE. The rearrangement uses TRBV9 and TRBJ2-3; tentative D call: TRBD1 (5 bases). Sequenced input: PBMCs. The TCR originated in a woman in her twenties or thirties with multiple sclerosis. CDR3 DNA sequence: TGTGCCAGCAGCGTAGCGGACAACACAGATACGCAGTATTTT. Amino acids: CASSVADNTDTQYF.